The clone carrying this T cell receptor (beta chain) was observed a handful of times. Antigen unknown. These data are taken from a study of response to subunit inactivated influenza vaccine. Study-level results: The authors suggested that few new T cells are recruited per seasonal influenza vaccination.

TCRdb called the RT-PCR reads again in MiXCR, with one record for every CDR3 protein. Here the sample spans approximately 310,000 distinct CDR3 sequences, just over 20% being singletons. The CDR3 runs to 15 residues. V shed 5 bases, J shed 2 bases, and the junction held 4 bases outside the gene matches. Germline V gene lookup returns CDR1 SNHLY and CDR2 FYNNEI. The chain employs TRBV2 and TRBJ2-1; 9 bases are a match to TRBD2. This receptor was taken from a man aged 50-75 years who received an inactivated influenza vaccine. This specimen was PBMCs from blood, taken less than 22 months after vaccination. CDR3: CASSISGRTYNEQFF. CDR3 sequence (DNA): TGTGCCAGCAGTATTAGCGGGAGAACCTACAATGAGCAGTTCTTC.